Presented here are 19 T cell receptor beta chains from one specimen sequenced in a study of shared clonotypes between healthy human individuals. Naive CD8 cells lacked CD45RO and underwent positive selection for CCR7, leaving out terminally differentiated effector memory CD45RA+ cells. Data came from immunoSEQ multiplex PCR; TCRdb stores just in-frame clones and leaves some out. The sample has about 2.2 million clones, about 94% seen once. The specimen sequenced was naive CD8+ T cells from PBMCs. These receptors all come from a man younger than 30 in good health. Some clones in this sample may be carry-over from other donors' samples.

The gene calls are TRBV9 and TRBJ2-7, with TRBD2 matching over 11 bases. V gave up 6 bases and J gave up 5 bases; unmatched junction bases: 16. This CDR3 is 17 amino acids long. The germline gives CDR1 SGDLS, CDR2 YYNGEE. The CDR3 sequence: CASNQDVNMTSGNEQYF. In DNA form, the CDR3 reads TGTGCCAGCAACCAAGACGTCAATATGACTAGCGGGAACGAGCAGTACTTC.

The chain carries TRBV6-5 and TRBJ2-7; 8 positions match TRBD1. The CDR3 is made up of 16 amino acids. Germline V gives CDR1 MNHEY, CDR2 SVGAGI. The V and J ends lost 0 bases and 5 bases, in that order; junction bases with no gene match: 9. CDR3 amino acids: CASSYSTGEVWDEQYF. CDR3 nucleotides: TGTGCCAGCAGTTACTCGACAGGGGAGGTTTGGGACGAGCAGTACTTC.

This clone has just one count. The V and J genes are TRBV27 and TRBJ1-6, with D maybe TRBD1 (6 bases). Per germline, CDR1 MNHEY and CDR2 SMNVEV (reference sequence). Trimming cost V 10 bases and J 6 bases, with 16 bases left between them. This CDR3 has 14 amino acids. CDR3 in DNA: TGTGCCACCACGACAGGCGGATCTAATTCACCCCTCCACTTT. It yields the protein CATTTGGSNSPLHF.

The rearrangement uses TRBV10-3 and TRBJ2-1, with 11 bases aligning to TRBD2. Germline V gene sequence: CDR1 ENHRY, CDR2 SYGVKD. Losses at the gene ends were 5 bases for V and 0 bases for J; bases not matched to a gene: 15. This CDR3 is built from 20 residues. The DNA of the CDR3 is TGTGCCATCAGTTCCCCAACTACTAGCGGGAGTCACGGCTCCTACAATGAGCAGTTCTTC. Its protein is CAISSPTTSGSHGSYNEQFF.

The V call is TRBV10-1, the J call TRBJ2-2; 7 bases agree with TRBD1. Germline CDR1 is WNHNN and CDR2 is SYGVQD (reference sequence). The CDR3 is 14 residues long. V lost 6 bases and J lost 0; bases outside the gene matches: 1. CDR3 nucleotides: TGCGCCAGCAGACAGGGGTCGAACACCGGGGAGCTGTTTTTT. It encodes CASRQGSNTGELFF.

J is TRBJ2-1 and V is TRBV2; D ambiguous. Germline values: CDR1 SNHLY, CDR2 FYNNEI. V lost 2 bases and J 8 bases, leaving 13 bases between the germline ends. The CDR3 extends over 14 amino acids. DNA for the CDR3: TGTGCCAGCAGTGAATTCGGATTGGGCGATGAGCAGTTCTTC. Its translation is CASSEFGLGDEQFF. The full variable domain, completed using reference TRBV2 and TRBJ2-1, is EPEVTQTPSHQVTQMGQEVILRCVPISNHLYFYWYRQILGQKVEFLVSFYNNEISEKSEIFDDQFSVERPDGSNFTLKIRSTKLEDSAMYFCASSEFGLGDEQFFGPGTRLTVL.

This clone has only one observation. CDR3 in amino acids: CASSPTILRDTSNYGYTF. CDR3 DNA: TGTGCCAGCAGTCCTACCATCCTCCGGGACACTTCTAACTATGGCTACACCTTC. V usage is TRBV28 and J usage is TRBJ1-2, with D perhaps matching TRBD1 (6 bases). Trimming took off 5 bases at V and 0 bases at J, with 22 bases between the two ends. CDR3 length: 18 residues. The germline V gene has CDR1 MDHEN and CDR2 SYDVKM.

V gene TRBV7-2 combines with J gene TRBJ1-5; D might be TRBD1 (5 bases). CDR3 length: 14 amino acids. Trimming removed 1 base from V and 1 base from J, with 5 bases in between. Germline CDR1 is SGHTA and CDR2 is FQGNSA. Here the CDR3 reads CASSLDRSNQPQHF. CDR3 DNA sequence: TGTGCCAGCAGCTTAGACAGGAGCAATCAGCCCCAGCATTTT.

The rearrangement links TRBV5-8 to TRBJ2-1; a weak D match, TRBD1 (7 bases). Germline V gives CDR1 SGHTS, CDR2 YDEGEE. V was trimmed by 3 bases and J by 5 bases, leaving 21 bases between them. The CDR3 has 17 residues. Here the CDR3 DNA reads TGTGCCAGCAGCTATAGTGGAGACAGGGAGGTAGACAATGAGCAGTTCTTC. Its protein is CASSYSGDREVDNEQFF.

This clone was counted only a few times. The chain links TRBV5-4 to TRBJ1-2, with a tentative D call TRBD1 (5 bases). The CDR3 consists of 13 residues. Germline loops: CDR1 SGHNT, CDR2 YYREEE (reference sequence). The V end was cut by 5 bases, the J end by 4 bases, with 12 bases between. The CDR3: CASRSDSLYGYTF. DNA of the CDR3: TGTGCCAGCAGGTCAGACAGCCTCTATGGCTACACCTTC.

This clone was observed a handful of times. The gene calls are TRBV6-5 and TRBJ1-2; 7 nucleotides agree with TRBD1. In germline, CDR1 is MNHEY, CDR2 SVGAGI. The V gene end was trimmed by 5 bases and the J gene end by 6 bases; junction bases not matched to a gene: 6. The CDR3 contains 13 residues. The CDR3 DNA is TGTGCCAGCAGTGACAGGGAAAGAGATGGCTACACCTTC. Amino acids: CASSDRERDGYTF.

The chain is built from TRBV30 and TRBJ1-5, with D possibly matching TRBD1 (5 bases). Trimming removed 3 bases from V and 6 bases from J, with 15 bases in between. The germline gives CDR1 GTSNPN, CDR2 SVGIG (reference sequence). The CDR3 is made up of 14 amino acids. The CDR3 loop is CAWSVGVGTQPQHF. In nucleotides, the CDR3 is TGTGCCTGGAGCGTGGGAGTAGGGACTCAGCCCCAGCATTTT.

The chain recombines TRBV4-1 with TRBJ2-7; 8 positions match TRBD2. CDR3 length equals 14 residues. The trim removed 4 bases at V and 5 bases at J, leaving 7 bases unmatched. Germline V lookup: CDR1 MGHRA, CDR2 YSYEKL. The CDR3 coding sequence is TGCGCCAGCAGCCGCGGGGGGTTGGGAGACGAGCAGTACTTC. This encodes CASSRGGLGDEQYF.

The chain has TRBV19 and TRBJ2-5; D possibly corresponds to TRBD2 (5 bases). Between the trimmed V and J ends, which lost 5 bases and 5 bases, there was a span of 12 bases. Germline V gene sequence: CDR1 LNHDA, CDR2 SQIVND (reference sequence). CDR3 length: 13 residues. CDR3 sequence (DNA): TGTGCCAGTAGTTCCCGAGGCGGGGAGACCCAGTACTTC. Protein product: CASSSRGGETQYF.

This chain links TRBV30 with TRBJ1-2; 7 bases match TRBD1. Germline CDR1 is GTSNPN and CDR2 is SVGIG (reference sequence). Trimming at V came to 1 base and at J to 4 bases, leaving 6 bases not matched to a gene. CDR3 length: 14 residues. CDR3 nucleotide sequence: TGTGCCTGGAGTGGGATGGGACAGACCTATGGCTACACCTTC. Protein sequence: CAWSGMGQTYGYTF.

The gene calls are TRBV7-8 and TRBJ2-1; TRBD1 is a possible D gene (6 bases). Germline V lookup: CDR1 SGHVS, CDR2 FQNEAQ. The CDR3 runs to 12 residues. Trimming took off 3 bases at V and 9 bases at J, with 9 bases between the two ends. The CDR3 nucleotides are TGTGCCAGCAGCTTTACAGGGTCTGAGCAGTTCTTC. Protein: CASSFTGSEQFF.

Details on this clone: The same CDR3 is also encoded by other DNA sequences in this sample. The V gene is TRBV9, the J gene TRBJ2-7; 10 nucleotides agree with TRBD2. After removal of 1 base from V and 3 bases from J, the junction contained 4 bases not matched to a gene. From germline, CDR1 is SGDLS and CDR2 YYNGEE. The CDR3 loop spans 15 amino acids. The DNA of the CDR3 is TGTGCCAGCAGCGTAACAGCTAGCGGGAGCTACGAGCAGTACTTC. The encoded protein is CASSVTASGSYEQYF.

The V and J genes are TRBV29-1 and TRBJ2-5; D call uncertain. Germline CDR1 and CDR2: SQVTM and ANQGSEA. Trimming removed 4 bases at V and 5 bases at J, with 17 bases between. The CDR3 is made up of 14 amino acids. The CDR3 nucleotides are TGCAGCGTTGCTGGAAGGCGGCTGGAGGAGACCCAGTACTTC. Amino acids: CSVAGRRLEETQYF.

The V and J genes are TRBV5-6 and TRBJ2-1; D call uncertain. V was trimmed by 3 bases and J by 8 bases, leaving 15 bases between them. The CDR3 runs 14 residues. Germline V gene sequence: CDR1 SGHDT, CDR2 YYEEEE. Here the CDR3 reads CASSSWVNWDEQFF. Written as DNA, the CDR3 is TGTGCCAGCAGCTCTTGGGTAAATTGGGATGAGCAGTTCTTC.